The TCR beta chain described here comes from a study of technical replicates of blood from a few donors. Germline CDR1 is GTSNPN and CDR2 is SVGIG (reference sequence). V was cut by 4 bases and J by 8 bases, with 17 bases left in between. CDR3 length: 13 amino acids. Profiled with immunoSEQ multiplex PCR; TCRdb holds only in-frame clones, not every one. In the table there are tens of thousands of clones, around 92% of which are singletons. This TCR derives from a human donor in good health. The V call is TRBV30, the J call TRBJ1-2; D not certain. What was sequenced was T cells isolated from PBMCs. In DNA, the CDR3 is TGTGCCTGGACTCCGTCTAGGAGTCTGGGCTACACCTTC. Protein product: CAWTPSRSLGYTF.